The sequence of this T cell receptor beta chain was determined in a study of beta chain features in type 1 diabetes. The study's findings and limits: Researchers caution that PCR might favor shorter templates, equally among patients and controls.

As every portion of the isolated RNA was reverse transcribed, the sequencing read expressed TCRB transcripts. Assay: immunoSEQ multiplex PCR; the TCRdb copy retains only in-frame clones and omits some. The table records hundreds of thousands of clones, around 12% of them present only once. Notes on this clone: The antigen is undetermined.

Heparinised blood was drawn once per donor, averaging roughly 120 mL. V lost 6 bases to trimming and J lost 2 bases, with 16 bases between them. Germline CDR1 and CDR2: SQVTM and ANQGSEA. This CDR3 contains 14 residues. The clonotype was recovered from a young man in good health. Sequences were obtained from naive CD4+ T cells from blood. This sequence joins TRBV29-1 and TRBJ1-1, with TRBD1 as a possible D gene (5 bases). CDR3 DNA: TGCAGCGTAACTCGTACGACAGCAAACACTGAAGCTTTCTTT. This encodes CSVTRTTANTEAFF.